This T cell receptor (beta chain) was identified in a study of T cells after yellow fever vaccination. The overall study: Low-cell-number fractions were prepared with SMART-Seq v4 Ultra Low Input.

This clonotype was observed many times. CDR3 length equals 15 residues. Trimming shortened V by 5 bases and J by 0 bases, and 11 bases separated the two germline ends. Researchers made TCR cDNA using 5'RACE template switching, and this step added a universal primer site and UMIs. One entry per CDR3 protein results from TCRdb running MiXCR on the 5' RACE reads. The data show a few hundred thousand distinct CDR3 sequences, 6.9% seen once. The receptor was isolated from a man aged 30 to 39 who received the YFV17D yellow fever vaccine. The sample was CD4+ T cells sorted from PBMCs, taken 15 days after the yellow fever booster vaccination. The rearrangement uses TRBV12-3 or TRBV12-4 and TRBJ2-4; D might be TRBD2 (5 bases). For the CDR3, the DNA is TGTGCCAGCAGTCAAGATGGACTAGCCAAAAACATTCAGTACTTC. Translating gives CASSQDGLAKNIQYF.